Each of the 14 T cell receptor beta chains below was sequenced from the same sample in a study of T cells after yellow fever vaccination. One entry per CDR3 protein, called by TCRdb with MiXCR from the 5' RACE reads. The sample lists about 630,000 distinct CDR3 sequences; roughly 12% were seen once. Specimen: PBMCs, collected on the day of the yellow fever booster vaccination. Receptors originate from a man younger than 45 who received the YFV17D yellow fever vaccine.

This clonotype was seen a few times. V and J are TRBV9 and TRBJ2-7; 7 bases agree with TRBD2. The CDR3 has 14 residues. After removal of 4 bases from V and 4 bases from J, the junction contained 8 bases not matched to a gene. Germline values: CDR1 SGDLS, CDR2 YYNGEE. CDR3 residues: CASSSGGGVYEQYF. The DNA of the CDR3 is TGTGCCAGCAGCTCTGGCGGGGGAGTATACGAGCAGTACTTC. Complete variable domain (other parts from reference TRBV9 and TRBJ2-7): DSGVTQTPKHLITATGQRVTLRCSPRSGDLSVYWYQQSLDQGLQFLIQYYNGEERAKGNILERFSAQQFPDLHSELNLSSLELGDSALYFCASSSGGGVYEQYFGPGTRLTVT.

The chain combines TRBV28 with TRBJ2-1; TRBD2 is a possible D gene (5 bases). The CDR3 is made up of 15 amino acids. CDR1 is MDHEN and CDR2 is SYDVKM in the germline V gene. The V end lost 4 bases, the J end lost 6 bases, and 16 bases lay between the germline ends. The CDR3 DNA is TGTGCCAGCAGTTCAAGGGCAGGACTGGGCAATGAGCAGTTCTTC. It specifies CASSSRAGLGNEQFF.

V gene TRBV20-1 combines with J gene TRBJ2-7, with D perhaps matching TRBD1 (5 bases). Germline V gene sequence: CDR1 DFQATT, CDR2 SNEGSKA (reference sequence). The V end was cut by 3 bases, the J end by 3 bases, with 12 bases between. The CDR3 contains 13 residues. The CDR3 protein is CSARKGPYYEQYF. In DNA form, the CDR3 reads TGCAGTGCTAGGAAGGGGCCATACTACGAGCAGTACTTC.

This clonotype has only a few counts. The rearrangement joins TRBV20-1 to TRBJ1-2; maybe TRBD1 (5 bases). Germline CDR1 DFQATT, CDR2 SNEGSKA (reference sequence). The CDR3 sequence is 17 residues long. Trimming cost V 0 bases and J 4 bases, with 21 bases left between them. As DNA, the CDR3 is TGCAGTGCTAGAGATGGGGCCGTCGCAAGGAGCATCTATGGCTACACCTTC. Translating it yields CSARDGAVARSIYGYTF.

This clonotype has just a few counts. This chain uses TRBV4-3 with TRBJ2-7; the match to TRBD2 covers 10 bases. The V gene's germline CDR1 is LGHNA and CDR2 YSLEER. Losses at the gene ends were 0 bases for V and 0 bases for J; bases not matched to a gene: 2. There are 16 residues in the CDR3. Here the CDR3 reads CASSQDGTSVSYEQYF. DNA of the CDR3: TGCGCCAGCAGCCAAGATGGGACTAGCGTCTCCTACGAGCAGTACTTC.

This clonotype appeared a few times. The chain uses TRBV29-1 and TRBJ2-1, with 8 positions matching TRBD2. J gave up 6 bases and V 7 bases, and 5 bases lay outside the gene matches. Per germline, CDR1 SQVTM and CDR2 ANQGSEA. The CDR3 spans 12 residues. The CDR3 spells CSGREGGNEQFF. The CDR3 DNA is TGCAGCGGACGGGAGGGTGGCAATGAGCAGTTCTTC.

The chain combines TRBV19 with TRBJ1-5, with 7 bases that match TRBD1. Germline loops: CDR1 LNHDA, CDR2 SQIVND (reference sequence). V shed 1 base and J 4 bases; nucleotides not matched to a gene: 4. The CDR3 has 15 residues. CDR3 residues: CASSIGDRGNQPQHF. The CDR3 nucleotides read TGTGCCAGTAGTATAGGGGACAGAGGTAATCAGCCCCAGCATTTT.

This clonotype turned up a few times. V usage is TRBV4-3 and J usage is TRBJ2-1, with D unresolved. The CDR3 consists of 15 residues. Germline assignment: CDR1 LGHNA and CDR2 YSLEER. Trimming left V 0 bases short and J 3 bases short, with 9 bases between. The CDR3 loop is CASSQDMGYYNEQFF. DNA for the CDR3: TGCGCCAGCAGCCAAGACATGGGGTACTACAATGAGCAGTTCTTC.

This clonotype has at least ten counts. The chain employs TRBV7-2 and TRBJ1-1; the D gene is possibly TRBD1 (6 bases). From germline, CDR1 is SGHTA and CDR2 FQGNSA. V dropped 4 bases and J dropped 8 bases, with 14 bases sitting between them. This CDR3 comprises 13 residues. CDR3 sequence: CASSSTGISEAFF. The CDR3 bases are TGTGCCAGCAGCTCCACAGGGATTTCGGAAGCTTTCTTT.

This clonotype was counted between two and nine times. The chain uses TRBV29-1 and TRBJ2-2; 7 bases fit TRBD2. CDR1 and CDR2 (germline): SQVTM, ANQGSEA. The CDR3 is 13 amino acids. The V and J ends lost 7 bases and 7 bases, in that order; junction bases with no gene match: 9. The CDR3 loop is CSAVGLVGGELFF. The CDR3 nucleotides are TGCAGCGCCGTAGGACTAGTTGGCGGGGAGCTGTTTTTT.

A few counts support this clonotype. The V call is TRBV20-1, the J call TRBJ2-4, with D perhaps matching TRBD1 (6 bases). The CDR3 totals 13 residues. V was clipped by 6 bases and J by 7 bases, with 16 bases between them. Germline V CDR1 and CDR2: DFQATT, SNEGSKA (reference sequence). The CDR3 nucleotides read TGCAGTGCCACCCCACAGGGTAGGAACATTCAGTACTTC. Its translation is CSATPQGRNIQYF.

This clonotype has a handful of counts. The V call is TRBV20-1, the J call TRBJ2-6; D remains unclear. V lost 1 base, J lost 0 bases, and 7 bases lay in between. Per germline, CDR1 DFQATT and CDR2 SNEGSKA (reference sequence). CDR3 length: 15 residues. CDR3 nucleotide sequence: TGCAGTGCTAGAGTTGGGCCCTCTGGGGCCAACGTCCTGACTTTC. Amino acids: CSARVGPSGANVLTF.

This sequence joins TRBV11-2 and TRBJ2-7, with D possibly called TRBD1 or TRBD2 (6 bases each). CDR1 is SGHAT, CDR2 FQNNGV, per germline. The germline V and J ends were trimmed by 5 bases and 4 bases, with 21 bases remaining between them. CDR3 size: 16 residues. The CDR3 nucleotides are TGTGCCAGCAGCACAGGGACTTACTCCTATTCGTACGAGCAGTACTTC. Translating it yields CASSTGTYSYSYEQYF.

The rearrangement uses TRBV7-8 and TRBJ2-3; 9 nucleotides agree with TRBD2. Germline CDR1 is SGHVS and CDR2 is FQNEAQ. The V gene end was trimmed by 5 bases and the J gene end by 0 bases; junction bases not matched to a gene: 6. The CDR3 totals 16 residues. CDR3 sequence reads: CASSPGLAYSTDTQYF. The DNA of the CDR3 is TGTGCCAGCAGCCCAGGACTAGCGTACAGCACAGATACGCAGTATTTT.